One sample yielded the 19 T cell receptor beta chains listed below, sequenced in a study of T cell responses to AZD1222 COVID-19 vaccine. The repertoire was sequenced with immunoSEQ multiplex PCR; TCRdb's copy has only in-frame clones and lacks some. The sample contains about 45,000 clones, less than 85% of which appear only once. The sequenced sample was peripheral blood, obtained on day 0 of AZD1222 vaccination. The receptors were sampled from an adult in good health.

This chain links TRBV19 with TRBJ1-6, with 7 bases identical to TRBD1. With 5 bases clipped from V and 12 bases from J, the junction kept 16 bases outside the gene matches. Germline CDR1 is LNHDA and CDR2 is SQIVND (reference sequence). CDR3 size: 16 residues. The CDR3 sequence: CASSRDSSSPYLPLHF. For the CDR3, the DNA is TGTGCCAGTAGTCGGGACAGTTCCTCCCCTTACCTACCCCTCCACTTT.

The DNA of the CDR3 is TGTGCCAGCAGCTTAAGTGGGATGAGCACAGATACGCAGTATTTT. It codes for CASSLSGMSTDTQYF. The chain uses TRBV7-3 and TRBJ2-3; D remains ambiguous. This CDR3 region has 15 residues. The ends were cut back, 1 base at V and 0 bases at J, with 8 bases in the middle. Germline V gene data show CDR1 as SGHTA and CDR2 as FQGTGA.

The chain links TRBV6-5 to TRBJ1-1; unclear D gene. The V gene's germline CDR1 is MNHEY and CDR2 SVGAGI. The V gene lost 7 bases and the J gene lost 0 bases, with 9 bases spanning the gap. This CDR3 is built from 13 residues. The CDR3 DNA reads TGTGCCAGCAAGGTTTCCATGAACACTGAAGCTTTCTTT. Translated, it gives CASKVSMNTEAFF.

This clone has only a few counts. The chain links TRBV27 to TRBJ2-5, with a weak D call TRBD2 (6 bases). This CDR3 spans 13 amino acids. Germline assignment: CDR1 MNHEY and CDR2 SMNVEV (reference sequence). Trimming shortened V by 3 bases and J by 7 bases, and 12 bases separated the two germline ends. CDR3 sequence: CASSFGGFGTQYF. The CDR3 region has the DNA TGTGCCAGCAGTTTTGGAGGGTTTGGGACCCAGTACTTC.

The chain employs TRBV7-2 and TRBJ1-5; D is unresolved. CDR3 length equals 13 residues. CDR1 and CDR2 from the germline V gene are SGHTA and FQGNSA. V shed 3 bases and J shed 2 bases, with 5 bases lying between them. CDR3 residues: CASSLVGNQPQHF. Here the CDR3 DNA reads TGTGCCAGCAGCTTGGTGGGCAATCAGCCCCAGCATTTT.

Only one count was recorded for this clone. The chain recombines TRBV2 with TRBJ1-5; TRBD1 is a possible D gene (6 bases). The V end lost 4 bases, the J end lost 3 bases, and 10 bases lay between the germline ends. CDR1 and CDR2 from the germline V gene are SNHLY and FYNNEI. This CDR3 comprises 14 residues. CDR3 bases: TGTGCCAGCAGTGCTCAGGGGTACAATCAGCCCCAGCATTTT. Translated: CASSAQGYNQPQHF.

This clone was seen only a few times. This chain links TRBV7-6 with TRBJ1-1; D remains unclear. This CDR3 has 14 amino acids. CDR1 and CDR2 from the germline V gene are SGHVS and FNYEAQ. Trimming took off 6 bases at V and 5 bases at J, with 16 bases between the two ends. This chain's CDR3 is CASSSEVSGTEAFF. The CDR3 DNA reads TGTGCCAGCAGTTCCGAGGTTAGCGGGACTGAAGCTTTCTTT.

The rearrangement joins TRBV4-3 to TRBJ1-3, with 7 bases matching TRBD1. The CDR3 is made up of 13 amino acids. Per germline, CDR1 LGHNA and CDR2 YSLEER. With 8 bases clipped from V and 4 bases from J, the junction kept 5 bases outside the gene matches. CDR3 sequence (DNA): TGCGCCAGCTCCACAGGGGCCGGAAACACCATATATTTT. Its protein product is CASSTGAGNTIYF.

The chain uses TRBV5-1 and TRBJ1-2, with TRBD1 matching over 11 bases. The CDR3 runs 15 residues. V lost 4 bases and J lost 5; bases outside the gene matches: 7. Looked up from germline, CDR1 is SGHRS and CDR2 is YFSETQ. The CDR3 sequence: CASSPGQGAHYGYTF. CDR3 bases: TGCGCCAGCAGCCCAGGACAGGGGGCGCATTATGGCTACACCTTC.

The chain links TRBV7-8 to TRBJ1-1, with D hard to call. Germline CDR1 SGHVS, CDR2 FQNEAQ. Trimming took off 2 bases at V and 10 bases at J, with 23 bases between the two ends. CDR3 length: 16 amino acids. The CDR3 sequence is CASSLRAIDRQVGAFF. CDR3 nucleotides: TGTGCCAGCAGCTTACGGGCGATTGATAGGCAGGTCGGAGCTTTCTTT.

The chain couples TRBV27 to TRBJ1-3; D perhaps matches TRBD1 (5 bases). With 3 bases removed from V and 2 bases from J, the gap between germline ends came to 11 bases. The CDR3 runs to 15 residues. Germline CDR1 MNHEY, CDR2 SMNVEV (reference sequence). The CDR3, as DNA: TGTGCCAGCAGTTTGGGAGGGGCGGCTGGAAACACCATATATTTT. It translates to CASSLGGAAGNTIYF.

This rearrangement joins TRBV28 to TRBJ2-7, with D possibly matching TRBD1 (5 bases). The CDR3 is 12 amino acids. V was clipped by 5 bases and J by 5 bases, with 10 bases between them. The germline gives CDR1 MDHEN, CDR2 SYDVKM. CDR3: CASSTTANEQYF. The DNA of the CDR3 is TGTGCCAGCAGTACGACAGCGAACGAGCAGTACTTC. Full variable domain (remainder filled in from reference TRBV28 and TRBJ2-7): DVKVTQSSRYLVKRTGEKVFLECVQDMDHENMFWYRQDPGLGLRLIYFSYDVKMKEKGDIPEGYSVSREKKERFSLILESASTNQTSMYLCASSTTANEQYFGPGTRLTVT.

The chain joins TRBV12-3 or TRBV12-4 to TRBJ1-5; no clear D. V was trimmed by 3 bases and J by 7 bases, leaving 10 bases between them. CDR3 length equals 13 residues. The CDR3 here is CASSFLETQPQHF. CDR3 nucleotides: TGTGCCAGCAGTTTTCTCGAGACCCAGCCCCAGCATTTT.

CDR3 nucleotide sequence: TGTGCCAGCAGCTTAGGTCTAGCGGGGGGTCGACAGTTCTTC. Its translation: CASSLGLAGGRQFF. The chain combines TRBV7-6 with TRBJ2-1; 11 bases agree with TRBD2. Germline-derived CDR1 and CDR2 are SGHVS and FNYEAQ. Germline trimming cut 1 base from V and 13 bases from J; bases unmatched to any gene: 6. The CDR3 covers 14 residues.

The J gene is TRBJ1-2, the V gene TRBV3-1 (or the pseudogene TRBV3-2); D gene uncertain. The CDR3 contains 15 residues. CDR1 LGHDT and CDR2 YNNKEL come from the germline V gene (reference sequence). Trimming removed 1 base at V and 4 bases at J, with 13 bases between. In nucleotides, the CDR3 is TGTGCCAGCAGCCAAGGTGTGAGATCGTCCTATGGCTACACCTTC. Its translation: CASSQGVRSSYGYTF.

This sequence joins TRBV24-1 and TRBJ2-3; D unresolved. Per the germline V gene, CDR1 is KGHDR and CDR2 is SFDVKD. The CDR3 has 13 residues. The V end lost 1 base, the J end lost 4 bases, and 5 bases lay between the germline ends. The CDR3 sequence: CATSDFTADTQYF. The DNA for the CDR3 is TGTGCCACCAGTGATTTCACGGCAGATACGCAGTATTTT.

This chain connects TRBV3-1 (or the pseudogene TRBV3-2) to TRBJ2-5; tentative D call: TRBD2 (5 bases). The V end lost 3 bases, the J end lost 2 bases, and 10 bases lay between the germline ends. Germline lookup yields CDR1 LGHDT and CDR2 YNNKEL (reference sequence). There are 14 residues in the CDR3. The CDR3 region is CASSHSGVQETQYF. CDR3 nucleotide sequence: TGTGCCAGCAGCCATTCCGGGGTACAAGAGACCCAGTACTTC.

This clone was counted once. This chain connects TRBV2 to TRBJ1-1; 8 bases are a match to TRBD1. J gave up 3 bases and V 4 bases, and 13 bases lay outside the gene matches. Per germline, CDR1 SNHLY and CDR2 FYNNEI. The CDR3 is 17 residues long. Written as DNA, the CDR3 is TGTGCCAGCAGTGCCGGCCCGGGACAGGTAGGGGACACTGAAGCTTTCTTT. Protein sequence: CASSAGPGQVGDTEAFF.

The chain recombines TRBV5-1 with TRBJ2-1, with TRBD1 as a possible D gene (5 bases). The V end was cut by 2 bases, the J end by 8 bases, with 11 bases between. The CDR3 sequence is 13 residues long. In germline, CDR1 is SGHRS, CDR2 YFSETQ. The CDR3: CASSLLQDDEQFF. The CDR3 bases are TGCGCCAGCAGCTTACTACAGGACGATGAGCAGTTCTTC.